Sequencing of this TCR beta chain was carried out in a study of T cells in narcolepsy. Study-wide context: Donors had narcolepsy type 1 or type 2, or were healthy controls. Points from the study as a whole: Some memory CD4+ repertoires had no autoreactive clone sequences. Autoreactive clonotypes reportedly recurred in blood of same and different patients, not controls.

Some clones are missing from TCRdb's copy, which holds only in-frame ones; the method was immunoSEQ multiplex PCR. The table shows about 27,000 clones, with 86% occurring only once. Concerning this clone: No antigen is known for it.

V shed 3 bases and J 8 bases; nucleotides not matched to a gene: 9. Germline V gene sequence: CDR1 ENHRY, CDR2 SYGVKD. There are 17 residues in the CDR3. The rearrangement uses TRBV10-3 and TRBJ2-3, with 15 bases lining up with TRBD2. This TCR was recovered from a human donor with narcolepsy. Sequences were obtained from CD45RA- memory CD4+ T cells from PBMCs. The CDR3 nucleotides are TGTGCCATCAGTGACGGGACTAGCGGGGGGCAAGTGGGTACGCAGTATTTT. Protein product: CAISDGTSGGQVGTQYF.